This TCR beta chain was identified in a study of T-cell reconstitution after alpha-beta-depleted transplantation in children. Unique molecular identifiers were used to barcode this TCRbeta library. TCRdb analysed the PCR reads with MiXCR anew, one entry per CDR3 protein. The table lists some 87,000 distinct CDR3 sequences, 15% to 18% of them singletons. This clonotype was picked up a small number of times. Antigen specificity is unknown. Whole-study results and caveats: Several patients had high TCRbeta diversity at day 60; it came from surviving recipient T cells and thymic progenitors. Once a year had passed after transplant, T-cell counts and diversity came mostly from newly produced T cells. There were reportedly several hundred expanded graft clones from which alpha-beta T cells came about two months after transplant.

The ends lost 4 bases at V and 3 bases at J; junction bases unmatched: 5. The CDR3 length is 13 residues. Germline assignment: CDR1 SQVTM and CDR2 ANQGSEA. This specimen consisted of PBMCs, mostly from graft donor cells, obtained 180 days after TCRalphabeta/CD19-depleted stem cell transplant. The receptor was derived from a male patient aged 2-15 years who had a stem cell transplant for acute lymphoblastic leukemia, so the T cells may come from the graft donor. The V call is TRBV29-1, the J call TRBJ1-1; TRBD1 aligns across 7 bases. The CDR3 nucleotides are TGCAGCGTTGCAGGGGGTGGGGACACTGAAGCTTTCTTT. It codes for CSVAGGGDTEAFF.